This entry lists 29 T cell receptor beta chains sequenced from one sample in a study of Ad26.COV2.S vaccination and SARS-CoV-2 variants. Method: immunoSEQ multiplex PCR; TCRdb's copy keeps in-frame clones and lacks some. The table lists about 420,000 clones, around nine tenths of them singletons. Indicated treatment: 19 received Ad26.COV2.S at low or high dose, single or two shots; roughly five received placebo; per-sample allocation not given. The samples were gathered on day 63 after the first injection of vaccine or placebo. The sample here was peripheral blood, taken in a trial of Ad26.COV2.S vaccine versus placebo. Receptors originate from a person aged 18-60 years who received the Ad26.COV2.S COVID-19 vaccine or a placebo.

The CDR3 DNA reads as TGTGCCAGTAGTGGGCCCGGGGTAAATGAGCAGTTCTTC. Its protein product is CASSGPGVNEQFF. The chain is built from TRBV19 and TRBJ2-1; D perhaps matches TRBD2 (5 bases). V lost 5 bases to trimming and J lost 7 bases, with 12 bases between them. The CDR3 contains 13 residues. Germline V lookup: CDR1 LNHDA, CDR2 SQIVND (reference sequence).

The chain carries TRBV12-3 or TRBV12-4 and TRBJ1-3; D unresolved. The length of the CDR3 is 11 residues. V was pared by 5 bases and J by 9 bases, with 8 bases between. The CDR3 spells CASSPGPTIYF. CDR3 coding DNA: TGTGCCAGCAGTCCCGGACCCACCATATATTTT.

This chain uses TRBV7-6 with TRBJ2-1, with 12 nucleotides matching TRBD2. The CDR3 has 15 amino acids. Germline lookup yields CDR1 SGHVS and CDR2 FNYEAQ. V gave up 3 bases and J gave up 12 bases; unmatched junction bases: 9. In DNA form, the CDR3 reads TGTGCCAGCAGCTTGAGGCTAGCGGGGGGGAAGGGGCAGTTCTTC. It is translated as CASSLRLAGGKGQFF. Using reference TRBV7-6 and TRBJ2-1 for the parts outside the CDR3, the full variable domain is GAGVSQSPRYKVTKRGQDVALRCDPISGHVSLYWYRQALGQGPEFLTYFNYEAQQDKSGLPNDRFSAERPEGSISTLTIQRTEQRDSAMYRCASSLRLAGGKGQFFGPGTRLTVL.

The genes are TRBV30 and TRBJ1-2; D is possibly TRBD1 (6 bases). The germline CDR1 and CDR2 sequences are GTSNPN and SVGIG (reference sequence). The CDR3 sequence is 13 residues long. V was trimmed by 2 bases and J by 4 bases, leaving 11 bases between them. The CDR3 region is CAWSPGQLYGYTF. The CDR3 region has the DNA TGTGCCTGGAGTCCTGGACAGCTCTATGGCTACACCTTC.

The genes are TRBV5-5 and TRBJ1-5; perhaps TRBD1 as D (6 bases). The CDR3 extends over 15 amino acids. The germline V gene has CDR1 SGHKS and CDR2 YYEKEE (reference sequence). The V and J ends lost 0 bases and 4 bases respectively, with 11 bases between them. CDR3 residues: CASSLVRGSNQPQHF. The CDR3 nucleotides are TGTGCCAGCAGCTTGGTAAGGGGGTCAAATCAGCCCCAGCATTTT.

This rearrangement joins TRBV3-1 (or the pseudogene TRBV3-2) to TRBJ1-2; TRBD1 might be the D (5 bases). CDR1 is LGHDT, CDR2 YNNKEL, per germline (reference sequence). The CDR3 extends over 15 amino acids. The V end was cut by 1 base, the J end by 8 bases, with 17 bases between. As DNA, the CDR3 is TGTGCCAGCAGCCAAGCCCCGGGGGGAATAGAGGGCTACACCTTC. Its translation: CASSQAPGGIEGYTF.

The J gene is TRBJ2-3, the V gene TRBV9, with D possibly TRBD2 on 6 matching bases. Trimming took off 4 bases at V and 0 bases at J, with 21 bases between the two ends. Per germline, CDR1 SGDLS and CDR2 YYNGEE. The CDR3 loop spans 18 amino acids. The CDR3 coding sequence is TGTGCCAGCAGCCTCACGGTCCCTGGGGGGTTTAGCACAGATACGCAGTATTTT. Amino acid sequence: CASSLTVPGGFSTDTQYF.

J is TRBJ2-7 and V is TRBV18; the D gene is possibly TRBD1 (5 bases). There are 19 residues in the CDR3. Trimming took off 3 bases at V and 2 bases at J, with 26 bases between the two ends. The germline gives CDR1 KGHSH, CDR2 LQKENI. CDR3 protein: CASSPPGHKSPPSAYEQYF. As DNA, the CDR3 is TGTGCCAGCTCACCCCCAGGACACAAGAGTCCCCCATCGGCCTACGAGCAGTACTTC.

This clone was seen a single time. The chain has TRBV28 and TRBJ1-6; D may be TRBD1 (5 bases). V shed 8 bases and J shed 9 bases, with 17 bases lying between them. CDR1 MDHEN and CDR2 SYDVKM come from the germline V gene. The CDR3 is 14 residues long. CDR3 protein: CASEGRIQGSPLHF. CDR3 nucleotides: TGTGCCAGCGAGGGGAGGATTCAGGGTTCACCCCTCCACTTT.

The chain recombines TRBV4-2 with TRBJ2-5, with TRBD2 identical over 13 bases. Trimming removed 3 bases from V and 5 bases from J; junction bases left unmatched: 6. The CDR3 is 16 residues long. CDR1 LGHNA and CDR2 YNFKEQ come from the germline V gene. CDR3 region: CASSQRTSGGMETQYF. The CDR3 DNA follows: TGTGCCAGCAGCCAGAGGACTAGCGGGGGTATGGAGACCCAGTACTTC.

A few counts support this clone. The chain links TRBV5-4 to TRBJ2-1; 8 bases match TRBD2. The junction had 14 bases not matched to a gene; V was cut back by 6 bases and J by 0 bases. Germline lookup yields CDR1 SGHNT and CDR2 YYREEE (reference sequence). The CDR3 is 18 amino acids. As DNA, the CDR3 is TGTGCCAGCACCGCGGTCCGGGGGGGTCCCGTCTCCTACAATGAGCAGTTCTTC. Translation gives CASTAVRGGPVSYNEQFF.

The CDR3 protein is CARTPGAWYQETQYF. In DNA, the CDR3 is TGTGCCAGAACCCCCGGGGCTTGGTACCAAGAGACCCAGTACTTC. The chain uses TRBV6-6 and TRBJ2-5; either TRBD1 or TRBD2 may fit D (5 bases each). With 9 bases removed from V and 0 bases from J, the gap between germline ends came to 17 bases. This CDR3 spans 15 amino acids. Germline V gene data show CDR1 as MNHNY and CDR2 as SVGAGI (reference sequence).

This sequence joins TRBV7-3 and TRBJ2-3; a possible D gene is TRBD1 (5 bases). The V end lost 3 bases, the J end lost 0 bases, and 16 bases lay between the germline ends. Germline CDR1 SGHTA, CDR2 FQGTGA. This CDR3 has 17 amino acids. CDR3 sequence: CASSFLHSGISTDTQYF. For the CDR3, the DNA is TGTGCCAGCAGCTTCCTACACTCAGGGATAAGCACAGATACGCAGTATTTT.

J is TRBJ1-1 and V is TRBV4-1, with TRBD1 matching 8 bases. The CDR3 loop spans 15 amino acids. V trimming: 4 bases; J trimming: 5 bases; junction bases outside the gene matches: 9. Germline CDR1 is MGHRA and CDR2 is YSYEKL. The CDR3 nucleotides read TGCGCCAGCAGCCCCGGACAGGGAAGGGGGACTGAAGCTTTCTTT. Translation: CASSPGQGRGTEAFF.

Turning to this clone: The sample has other DNA sequences that encode this CDR3 too. This chain uses TRBV19 with TRBJ2-3; 7 positions agree with TRBD2. Germline V gene lookup returns CDR1 LNHDA and CDR2 SQIVND (reference sequence). The CDR3 is 15 residues long. V lost 4 bases, J lost 0 bases, and 4 bases stayed unmatched. The CDR3 DNA reads TGTGCCAGTAGTACGGGGACTACTAGCACAGATACGCAGTATTTT. It yields the protein CASSTGTTSTDTQYF. The entire variable domain, with the rest obtained from reference TRBV19 and TRBJ2-3, is as follows: DGGITQSPKYLFRKEGQNVTLSCEQNLNHDAMYWYRQDPGQGLRLIYYSQIVNDFQKGDIAEGYSVSREKKESFPLTVTSAQKNPTAFYLCASSTGTTSTDTQYFGPGTRLTVL.

This chain connects TRBV2 to TRBJ2-5; D unclear. The CDR3 has 13 amino acids. Germline CDR1 and CDR2: SNHLY and FYNNEI. Deletions cut 7 bases from V and 5 bases from J, with 14 bases between. The CDR3 region is CASTPTGRETQYF. The DNA for the CDR3 is TGTGCCAGCACCCCGACCGGTCGGGAGACCCAGTACTTC.

The rearrangement joins TRBV5-1 to TRBJ1-2; no reliable D call. Germline V lookup: CDR1 SGHRS, CDR2 YFSETQ. The CDR3 has 15 amino acids. Deletions cut 0 bases from V and 8 bases from J, with 17 bases between. Here the CDR3 reads CASSLGTSRPEGYTF. The CDR3 DNA is TGCGCCAGCAGCTTGGGTACCTCTCGGCCGGAAGGCTACACCTTC.

This clone appeared a single time. V and J are TRBV7-9 and TRBJ2-6; D possibly corresponds to TRBD1 (6 bases). CDR1 and CDR2 from the germline V gene are SEHNR and FQNEAQ (reference sequence). V was cut by 3 bases and J by 4 bases, with 13 bases left in between. CDR3 length: 16 residues. The CDR3 DNA follows: TGTGCCAGCAGCTTTCTACAGGGTTCAGGGGCCAACGTCCTGACTTTC. As protein: CASSFLQGSGANVLTF.

The V and J genes are TRBV24-1 and TRBJ2-4, with 11 bases identical to TRBD2. Germline V CDR1 and CDR2: KGHDR, SFDVKD. Trimming took 4 bases from V and 15 from J; bases not matched to a gene: 7. CDR3 size: 13 residues. CDR3 bases: TGTGCCACCAGTGAATTAGCGGGGGGGCCTCGGTACTTC. Translation: CATSELAGGPRYF.

This clone was seen only once. The J gene is TRBJ2-1, the V gene TRBV5-1, with 8 positions matching TRBD1. Germline V gene sequence: CDR1 SGHRS, CDR2 YFSETQ. V was clipped by 0 bases and J by 0 bases; unmatched bases: 8. This CDR3 region has 18 residues. The CDR3 reads CASSLEGTGPSSYNEQFF. The CDR3 coding sequence is TGCGCCAGCAGCTTGGAGGGGACAGGACCGAGCTCCTACAATGAGCAGTTCTTC.

The chain is built from TRBV3-1 (or the pseudogene TRBV3-2) and TRBJ1-6; 8 bases match TRBD1. This CDR3 is built from 15 residues. Trimming took 4 bases from V and 8 from J; bases not matched to a gene: 7. In germline, CDR1 is LGHDT, CDR2 YNNKEL (reference sequence). CDR3 DNA sequence: TGTGCCAGCAGCCGTAACAGGGGGAAATATTCACCCCTCCACTTT. It yields the protein CASSRNRGKYSPLHF.

The chain employs TRBV9 and TRBJ2-5; 8 bases are shared with TRBD2. CDR1 and CDR2 (germline): SGDLS, YYNGEE. The ends lost 4 bases at V and 1 base at J; junction bases unmatched: 6. The CDR3 covers 15 residues. The CDR3 nucleotides are TGTGCCAGCAGCCCCGGGGGGGACGCCCAAGAGACCCAGTACTTC. It specifies CASSPGGDAQETQYF.

This clone was counted between two and nine times. J is TRBJ2-1 and V is TRBV4-1; D call uncertain. The CDR3 runs to 13 residues. Germline values: CDR1 MGHRA, CDR2 YSYEKL. The V end lost 1 base, the J end lost 4 bases, and 5 bases lay between the germline ends. The CDR3 reads CASSQGLYNEQFF. In nucleotides, the CDR3 is TGCGCCAGCAGCCAAGGTCTGTACAATGAGCAGTTCTTC.

The DNA of the CDR3 is TGTGCCAGCAGTTTAAAAACTAGCAGGGAGACCCAGTACTTC. Translating gives CASSLKTSRETQYF. V usage is TRBV27 and J usage is TRBJ2-5, with TRBD2 as a possible D gene (6 bases). V was cut by 2 bases and J by 5 bases, with 12 bases left in between. The CDR3 runs 14 residues. CDR1 and CDR2 from the germline V gene are MNHEY and SMNVEV (reference sequence).

As to this clone: Different DNA sequences within this sample yield the same CDR3. This chain uses TRBV10-3 with TRBJ2-5, with 8 positions matching TRBD2. CDR3 length equals 15 residues. V shed 0 bases and J 4 bases; nucleotides not matched to a gene: 4. The germline V gene encodes CDR1 ENHRY and CDR2 SYGVKD. CDR3 protein: CAISESGTSGETQYF. The CDR3 nucleotides read TGTGCCATCAGTGAGTCTGGGACTAGTGGAGAGACCCAGTACTTC.

This chain connects TRBV5-4 to TRBJ2-1; 8 bases are a match to TRBD1. Germline CDR1 reads SGHNT; CDR2 reads YYREEE (reference sequence). This CDR3 spans 14 amino acids. V lost 3 bases to trimming and J lost 5 bases; unmatched junction nucleotides: 4. This CDR3 reads CASSWGTGDNEQFF. The CDR3 region has the DNA TGTGCCAGCAGCTGGGGGACAGGAGACAATGAGCAGTTCTTC. Filled out from reference TRBV5-4 and TRBJ2-1, the complete variable domain reads ETGVTQSPTHLIKTRGQQVTLRCSSQSGHNTVSWYQQALGQGPQFIFQYYREEENGRGNFPPRFSGLQFPNYSSELNVNALELDDSALYLCASSWGTGDNEQFFGPGTRLTVL.

This rearrangement joins TRBV19 to TRBJ2-7; weak D call: TRBD2 (6 bases). Per the germline V gene, CDR1 is LNHDA and CDR2 is SQIVND (reference sequence). The CDR3 spans 14 residues. Trimming removed 7 bases at V and 1 base at J, with 14 bases between. For the CDR3, the DNA is TGTGCCAGTACCCCTGCGGGGTTTTCCTACGAGCAGTACTTC. Translation gives CASTPAGFSYEQYF.

The genes are TRBV24-1 and TRBJ2-4; D possibly corresponds to TRBD1 (5 bases). V was shortened by 4 bases and J by 0 bases, with 9 bases between the two germline ends. The CDR3 covers 15 residues. Germline-derived CDR1 and CDR2 are KGHDR and SFDVKD. The chain's CDR3 is CATSELTVAKNIQYF. As DNA, the CDR3 is TGTGCCACCAGTGAGTTGACAGTAGCCAAAAACATTCAGTACTTC.

The chain carries TRBV7-9 and TRBJ1-1; no clear D gene. V dropped 2 bases and J dropped 3 bases, with 7 bases sitting between them. The CDR3 covers 13 residues. The germline V gene has CDR1 SEHNR and CDR2 FQNEAQ (reference sequence). CDR3 sequence: CASSLWRDTEAFF. Written as DNA, the CDR3 is TGTGCCAGCAGCTTATGGCGGGACACTGAAGCTTTCTTT.